This T cell receptor beta chain stems from a study of blood T cell repertoires in COVID-19 (TCRdb year 2020). Some background on the complete study: Samples from collaborators originated in the United States, Italy and Spain and spanned both the acute and convalescent phases of COVID-19. The prospective study material was composed of cDNA or gDNA derived from T cells, B-cell-depleted T cells, or PBMCs. Deeply sampled blood TCRbeta repertoires from subjects exposed to, actively infected with, or recovered from COVID-19 were included in the dataset. The repertoires were released in a freely available public database intended as a resource for research on the immune response to SARS-CoV-2. Samples were obtained from the ongoing ImmuneRACE study (first 160 participants) and from some 1,200 subjects provided by 6 global collaborators. Sample metadata almost always included a de-identified subject ID, COVID-19 status, age in years and sex. Where available, HLA class I and class II types were taken from metadata supplied by the sample provider and were not determined by assay-based typing. Beyond this particular receptor, the publication reports: How much clinical and demographic metadata was included differed by source and by participant, and the metadata was provided uncurated.

Including cysteine and phenylalanine, the CDR3 has 12 amino acids. Only the CDR3 DNA stays, 36 bases, in frame from base 1. Trimming at the junction amounts to 3 bases on V and 10 bases on J, and the germline ends lie 12 bases apart. TCRbeta CDR3 regions were amplified from genomic DNA by means of the immunoSEQ Assay, a bias-controlled multiplex PCR. In the original analysis: The number of nucleated cells in each sample was estimated from the amplification of reference gene primers within the assay. To quantify the absolute abundance of each unique TCRbeta CDR3 rearrangement, sequence reads were collapsed and filtered. For each sample, productive Simpson clonality was calculated by taking the square root of Simpson's diversity index across productive rearrangements. TCRdb took this table from immuneACCESS and kept in-frame rearrangements with V and J called. Such tables lack part of the clones; where checked against another copy, unresolved V genes explain under half of the gap, and the rest is unexplained. That table supplies the V and J calls and clone size; D and trimming were determined from the DNA. The sample contains a few hundred thousand clones, 86% of them found a single time. About 2.2% of the sample rests with the top ten.

With respect to this clone: No cognate antigen has been identified for it. Nothing much larger sits one base from this clone, and base qualities are not available.

A second Seattle source provided samples from volunteer blood donors who had recovered from COVID-19. Collaborating institutions collected whole blood in K2EDTA tubes following their own protocols. For TCRbeta analysis, collaborators shipped samples in one of three forms: frozen whole blood, isolated PBMCs, or DNA extracted from either of those sample types. Recombination joined TRBV12-3 or TRBV12-4 with TRBJ1-1; a weak D assignment points to TRBD1 (5 bases agree). This sequence originates from a man younger than 45 who had recovered from COVID-19. The sequencing input was peripheral blood. The DNA sequence is TGTGCCAGCAGTTTTGGCAGGGATTCAGCTTTCTTT. It codes for CASSFGRDSAFF.